Listed here are 23 T cell receptor beta chains from one sample, sequenced in a study of STAT5B mutations in CD4+ large granular lymphocyte leukemia. TCRdb's copy holds only in-frame clones and misses some; the assay was immunoSEQ multiplex PCR. The sample has more than 30,000 clones, 69% seen once. The sample consisted of CD4+ T cells from blood buffy coats. The receptors stem from a human donor in good health.

This chain connects TRBV6-6 to TRBJ1-3; possibly TRBD1 for D (5 bases). There are 16 residues in the CDR3. Looked up from germline, CDR1 is MNHNY and CDR2 is SVGAGI (reference sequence). V gave up 2 bases and J gave up 1 base, with 12 bases separating them. CDR3 DNA: TGTGCCAGCAGTTACCAGAACAGGTTTTCTGGAAACACCATATATTTT. It translates to CASSYQNRFSGNTIYF.

The chain recombines TRBV29-1 with TRBJ1-3, with D possibly matching TRBD1 (6 bases). Germline-derived CDR1 and CDR2 are SQVTM and ANQGSEA. There are 15 residues in the CDR3. V was cut by 4 bases and J by 0 bases, with 13 bases left in between. The CDR3 is CSVAGDGTSGNTIYF. CDR3 nucleotides: TGCAGCGTTGCAGGGGACGGAACCTCTGGAAACACCATATATTTT.

V is TRBV29-1 and J is TRBJ2-1; the D gene is possibly TRBD1 (6 bases). The CDR3 is 16 residues long. V was pared by 5 bases and J by 5 bases, with 22 bases between. CDR1 is SQVTM and CDR2 is ANQGSEA in the germline V gene. Written as DNA, the CDR3 is TGCAGCGTTCCTAAGGACAGATACCTTCGGGACAATGAGCAGTTCTTC. This gives the protein CSVPKDRYLRDNEQFF.

The chain combines TRBV6-1 with TRBJ1-2; no clear D gene. Deletions cut 4 bases from V and 8 bases from J, with 11 bases between. The CDR3 contains 12 residues. Germline loops: CDR1 MNHNS, CDR2 SASEGT. The CDR3 sequence is CASSATLMGYTF. CDR3 bases: TGTGCCAGCAGTGCAACACTTATGGGCTACACCTTC.

The table lists this clone with a few counts. The rearrangement uses TRBV9 and TRBJ1-3; tentative D call: TRBD1 (5 bases). V gave up 2 bases and J gave up 0 bases, with 9 bases separating them. CDR1 SGDLS and CDR2 YYNGEE come from the germline V gene. This CDR3 is built from 15 residues. The CDR3 sequence is CASSVGGSSGNTIYF. DNA of the CDR3: TGTGCCAGCAGCGTGGGGGGAAGCTCTGGAAACACCATATATTTT. Full variable domain (missing parts from reference TRBV9 and TRBJ1-3): DSGVTQTPKHLITATGQRVTLRCSPRSGDLSVYWYQQSLDQGLQFLIQYYNGEERAKGNILERFSAQQFPDLHSELNLSSLELGDSALYFCASSVGGSSGNTIYFGEGSWLTVV.

The chain is built from TRBV2 and TRBJ2-7, with D hard to call. Germline lookup yields CDR1 SNHLY and CDR2 FYNNEI. This CDR3 comprises 12 residues. V lost 8 bases, J lost 0 bases, and 8 bases lay in between. This chain's CDR3 is CASSQSSYEQYF. For the CDR3, the DNA is TGTGCCAGCTCTCAGAGCTCCTACGAGCAGTACTTC.

This chain connects TRBV15 to TRBJ2-5; a possible D gene is TRBD2 (5 bases). Germline assignment: CDR1 LNHNV and CDR2 YYDKDF (reference sequence). The CDR3 consists of 15 residues. Trimming removed 0 bases from V and 4 bases from J, with 12 bases in between. CDR3 DNA: TGTGCCACCAGCAGAGATACGACTACGGGAGAGACCCAGTACTTC. This sequence encodes CATSRDTTTGETQYF.

This clone turned up a few times. This chain connects TRBV9 to TRBJ1-6, with 7 bases that match TRBD1. This CDR3 contains 17 residues. In germline, CDR1 is SGDLS, CDR2 YYNGEE. V shed 0 bases and J 7 bases; nucleotides not matched to a gene: 10. CDR3 coding DNA: TGTGCCAGCAGCGTAGAGGGGGCCCGGGGGTTGAATTCACCCCTCCACTTT. Translating gives CASSVEGARGLNSPLHF. The complete variable domain, with remaining parts taken from reference TRBV9 and TRBJ1-6, reads DSGVTQTPKHLITATGQRVTLRCSPRSGDLSVYWYQQSLDQGLQFLIQYYNGEERAKGNILERFSAQQFPDLHSELNLSSLELGDSALYFCASSVEGARGLNSPLHFGNGTRLTVT.

The chain employs TRBV27 and TRBJ1-2, with D perhaps matching TRBD1 (5 bases). Deletions cut 5 bases from V and 8 bases from J, with 18 bases between. The germline V gene has CDR1 MNHEY and CDR2 SMNVEV (reference sequence). This CDR3 spans 14 amino acids. The CDR3 region has the DNA TGTGCCAGCAGTGCCATCGGGGCCGGTCAGGGCTACACCTTC. Its protein product is CASSAIGAGQGYTF.

The chain has TRBV27 and TRBJ2-1, with a possible D match to TRBD2 (6 bases). CDR1 MNHEY and CDR2 SMNVEV come from the germline V gene (reference sequence). V lost 3 bases and J 3 bases, leaving 6 bases between the germline ends. CDR3 length: 13 amino acids. CDR3 amino acids: CASSLEGYNEQFF. In nucleotides, the CDR3 is TGTGCCAGCAGTTTGGAGGGCTACAATGAGCAGTTCTTC.

This clone has a single count. The chain recombines TRBV5-6 with TRBJ2-2; D is uncertain. CDR3 length: 13 residues. Trimming pared 4 bases from V and 0 bases from J, leaving 4 bases between. Germline loops: CDR1 SGHDT, CDR2 YYEEEE. The CDR3 sequence: CASSGPNTGELFF. The CDR3 DNA reads TGTGCCAGCAGCGGACCGAACACCGGGGAGCTGTTTTTT. Variable domain in full (rest from reference TRBV5-6 and TRBJ2-2): DAGVTQSPTHLIKTRGQQVTLRCSPKSGHDTVSWYQQALGQGPQFIFQYYEEEERQRGNFPDRFSGHQFPNYSSELNVNALLLGDSALYLCASSGPNTGELFFGEGSRLTVL.

The chain uses TRBV10-1 and TRBJ2-1; TRBD2 is a possible D gene (7 bases). Trimming shortened V by 11 bases and J by 8 bases, and 25 bases separated the two germline ends. The length of the CDR3 is 15 residues. Germline CDR1 and CDR2: WNHNN and SYGVQD (reference sequence). Here the CDR3 DNA reads TGCGCCCGAGACTGGCGGAGGGGGGGCCTTGATGAGCAGTTCTTC. Its protein is CARDWRRGGLDEQFF.

V is TRBV7-2 and J is TRBJ2-5; 9 bases agree with TRBD1. Germline CDR1 and CDR2: SGHTA and FQGNSA. This CDR3 has 15 residues. Trimming took 5 bases from V and 0 from J; bases not matched to a gene: 4. The CDR3: CASSTGQGYQETQYF. As DNA, the CDR3 is TGTGCCAGCAGCACGGGACAGGGCTACCAAGAGACCCAGTACTTC.

The chain couples TRBV7-2 to TRBJ1-2, with 7 bases fitting TRBD1. The CDR3 extends over 14 amino acids. Trimming cost V 5 bases and J 3 bases; bases outside gene matches: 6. Per the germline V gene, CDR1 is SGHTA and CDR2 is FQGNSA. DNA for the CDR3: TGTGCCAGCAGCCAAGAGGGGGCTTACTATGGCTACACCTTC. Encoded protein: CASSQEGAYYGYTF.

This clone has a handful of counts. The chain uses TRBV4-2 and TRBJ1-5, with a possible D match to TRBD1 (6 bases). Germline loops: CDR1 LGHNA, CDR2 YNFKEQ. V shed 0 bases and J shed 0 bases, with 15 bases lying between them. The length of the CDR3 is 18 residues. The CDR3 nucleotides are TGTGCCAGCAGCCAAGACAGGGGAAAGGGGACTAGCAATCAGCCCCAGCATTTT. Its protein is CASSQDRGKGTSNQPQHF.

V gene TRBV6-5 combines with J gene TRBJ2-3, with no clear D. This CDR3 spans 15 amino acids. V gave up 6 bases and J gave up 4 bases, with 17 bases separating them. Germline V gene sequence: CDR1 MNHEY, CDR2 SVGAGI. The CDR3 spells CASRNWEGGPDTQYF. The CDR3 nucleotides read TGTGCCAGCAGAAATTGGGAAGGCGGTCCAGATACGCAGTATTTT.

V is TRBV4-3 and J is TRBJ1-3; unclear D gene. CDR1 is LGHNA, CDR2 YSLEER, per germline. Trimming removed 4 bases from V and 8 bases from J, with 27 bases in between. The CDR3 is 18 amino acids. This chain's CDR3 is CASSRTGPATTFGDTIYF. In DNA form, the CDR3 reads TGCGCCAGCAGCCGGACTGGGCCAGCTACTACTTTCGGAGACACCATATATTTT.

In its sample, this clone was seen once. V usage is TRBV9 and J usage is TRBJ2-7; tentatively, D is TRBD1 or TRBD2 (6 bases each). Germline CDR1 and CDR2: SGDLS and YYNGEE. Deletions cut 7 bases from V and 0 bases from J, with 11 bases between. This CDR3 is built from 13 residues. For the CDR3, the DNA is TGTGCCAGCGGAGAGGGGGGCTCCTACGAGCAGTACTTC. Translation: CASGEGGSYEQYF.

The chain is built from TRBV2 and TRBJ1-5; 7 bases align to TRBD1. The CDR3 loop spans 14 amino acids. Germline CDR1 reads SNHLY; CDR2 reads FYNNEI. Trimming took 9 bases from V and 2 from J; bases not matched to a gene: 7. Here the CDR3 reads CASTPDRGNQPQHF. The CDR3 DNA follows: TGTGCCAGTACCCCCGACAGGGGCAATCAGCCCCAGCATTTT.

This chain links TRBV30 with TRBJ2-5; unclear D gene. V lost 0 bases and J 5 bases, leaving 4 bases between the germline ends. The CDR3 has 11 amino acids. The germline gives CDR1 GTSNPN, CDR2 SVGIG (reference sequence). CDR3 residues: CAWSVEETQYF. In DNA form, the CDR3 reads TGTGCCTGGAGTGTGGAGGAGACCCAGTACTTC. The full variable domain, its missing parts supplied by reference TRBV30 and TRBJ2-5, is SQTIHQWPATLVQPVGSPLSLECTVEGTSNPNLYWYRQAAGRGLQLLFYSVGIGQISSEVPQNLSASRPQDRQFILSSKKLLLSDSGFYLCAWSVEETQYFGPGTRLLVL.

This rearrangement joins TRBV6-5 to TRBJ2-4; D remains unclear. This CDR3 has 15 residues. V was cut by 6 bases and J by 6 bases, with 18 bases left in between. Per the germline V gene, CDR1 is MNHEY and CDR2 is SVGAGI. CDR3: CASSPEQLGLNIQYF. CDR3 DNA sequence: TGTGCCAGCAGCCCTGAACAGTTGGGCCTAAACATTCAGTACTTC.

The chain is built from TRBV4-2 and TRBJ2-5; TRBD2 is a possible D gene (5 bases). From germline, CDR1 is LGHNA and CDR2 YNFKEQ. Trimming left V 0 bases short and J 4 bases short, with 12 bases between. The CDR3 contains 15 residues. Here the CDR3 DNA reads TGTGCCAGCAGCCAAGACGTTGGCGGGCTAGAGACCCAGTACTTC. This gives the protein CASSQDVGGLETQYF.

This clone occurred once. The rearrangement uses TRBV5-4 and TRBJ1-2; D uncertain. The CDR3 extends over 15 amino acids. CDR1 and CDR2 from the germline V gene are SGHNT and YYREEE (reference sequence). Trimming stripped 0 bases from V and 0 bases from J, with 9 bases between. The CDR3 DNA follows: TGTGCCAGCAGCTTGGCCACACAGTCTAACTATGGCTACACCTTC. It translates to CASSLATQSNYGYTF.